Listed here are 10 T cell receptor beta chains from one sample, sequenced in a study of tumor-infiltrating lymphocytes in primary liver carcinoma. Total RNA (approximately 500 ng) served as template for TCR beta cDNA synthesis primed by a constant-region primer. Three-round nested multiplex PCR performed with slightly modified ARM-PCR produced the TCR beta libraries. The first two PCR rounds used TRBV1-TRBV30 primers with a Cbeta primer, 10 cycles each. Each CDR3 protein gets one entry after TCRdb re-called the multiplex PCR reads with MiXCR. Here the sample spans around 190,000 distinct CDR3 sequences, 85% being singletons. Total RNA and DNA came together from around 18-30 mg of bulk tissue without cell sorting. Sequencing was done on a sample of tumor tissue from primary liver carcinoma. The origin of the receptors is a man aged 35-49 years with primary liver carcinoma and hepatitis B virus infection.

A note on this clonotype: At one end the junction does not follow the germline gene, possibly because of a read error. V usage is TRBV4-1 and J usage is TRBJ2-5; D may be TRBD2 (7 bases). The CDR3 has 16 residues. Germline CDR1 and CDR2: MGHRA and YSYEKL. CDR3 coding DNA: TGCGCCAGCAGCCTTGAGGGGGGGCTACGTCAAGAGACCCGGTACTTC. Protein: CASSLEGGLRQETRYF.

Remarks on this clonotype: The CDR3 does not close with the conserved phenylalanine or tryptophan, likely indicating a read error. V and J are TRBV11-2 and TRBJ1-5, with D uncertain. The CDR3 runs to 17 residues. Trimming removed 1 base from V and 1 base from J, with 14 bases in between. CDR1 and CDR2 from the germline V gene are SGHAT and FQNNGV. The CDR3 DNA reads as TGTGCCAGCAGCTTAGTACGGGTAACGGGGAGCAATCAGCCCCAGCATCTT. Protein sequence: CASSLVRVTGSNQPQHL.

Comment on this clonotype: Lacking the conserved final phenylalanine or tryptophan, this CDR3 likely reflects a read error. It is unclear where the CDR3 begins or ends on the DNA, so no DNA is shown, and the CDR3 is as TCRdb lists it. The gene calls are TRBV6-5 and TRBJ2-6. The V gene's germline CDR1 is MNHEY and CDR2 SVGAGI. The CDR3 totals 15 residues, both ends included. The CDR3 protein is CASRYGGSGANVLTL.

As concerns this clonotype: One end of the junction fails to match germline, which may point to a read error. In nucleotides, the CDR3 is TGTGTCAGCATGGGGAAGCGATCCTACGAGCACTACTTC. Translation: CVSMGKRSYEHYF. This rearrangement joins TRBV11-1 to TRBJ2-7; D is unresolved. In germline, CDR1 is SGHAT, CDR2 FQDESV (reference sequence). The CDR3 has 13 residues.

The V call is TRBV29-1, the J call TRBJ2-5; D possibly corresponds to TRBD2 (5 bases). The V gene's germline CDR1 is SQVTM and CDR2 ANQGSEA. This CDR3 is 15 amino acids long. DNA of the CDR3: TGCATCGCTCAATCCGCGGCGGGTAGATCGGAGGCCCAGTACTTC. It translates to CIAQSAAGRSEAQYF.

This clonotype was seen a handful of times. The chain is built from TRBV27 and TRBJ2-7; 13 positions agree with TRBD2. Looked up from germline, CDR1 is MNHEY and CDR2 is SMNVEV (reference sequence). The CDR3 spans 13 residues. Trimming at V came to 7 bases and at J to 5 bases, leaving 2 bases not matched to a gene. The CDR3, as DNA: TGTGCCAGCAAACTAGCGGGAGGGCACGAGCAGTACTTC. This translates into CASKLAGGHEQYF.

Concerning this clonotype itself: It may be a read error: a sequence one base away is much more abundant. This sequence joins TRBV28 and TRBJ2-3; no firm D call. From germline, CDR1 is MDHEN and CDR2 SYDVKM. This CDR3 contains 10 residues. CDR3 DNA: TGTACCAGCAGTTTTGATACGCAGTATTTT. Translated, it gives CTSSFDTQYF.

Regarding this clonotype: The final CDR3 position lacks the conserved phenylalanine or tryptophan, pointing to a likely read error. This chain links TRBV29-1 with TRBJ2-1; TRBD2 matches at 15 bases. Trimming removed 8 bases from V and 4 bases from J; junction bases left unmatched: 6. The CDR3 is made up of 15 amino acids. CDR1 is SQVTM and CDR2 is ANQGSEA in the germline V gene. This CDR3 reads CSIGLAGGFYNEQFS. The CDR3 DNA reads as TGCAGCATTGGACTAGCGGGAGGGTTTTACAATGAGCAGTTCTCC.

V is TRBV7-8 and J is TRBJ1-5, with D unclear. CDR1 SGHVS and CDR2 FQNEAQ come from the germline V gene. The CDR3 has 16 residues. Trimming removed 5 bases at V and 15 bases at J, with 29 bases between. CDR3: CASSERGKTTNQPLHF. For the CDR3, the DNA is TGTGCCAGCAGCGAGCGGGGTAAAACTACGAATCAGCCTCTGCATTTT.

This chain's CDR3 is CASSFDMTQYF. In nucleotides, the CDR3 is TGCGCCAGCAGTTTCGACATGACCCAGTACTTC. The J gene is TRBJ2-5, the V gene TRBV5-1; D uncertain. Germline V gene sequence: CDR1 SGHRS, CDR2 YFSETQ. CDR3 length equals 11 residues. V lost 5 bases and J 7 bases, leaving 9 bases between the germline ends.